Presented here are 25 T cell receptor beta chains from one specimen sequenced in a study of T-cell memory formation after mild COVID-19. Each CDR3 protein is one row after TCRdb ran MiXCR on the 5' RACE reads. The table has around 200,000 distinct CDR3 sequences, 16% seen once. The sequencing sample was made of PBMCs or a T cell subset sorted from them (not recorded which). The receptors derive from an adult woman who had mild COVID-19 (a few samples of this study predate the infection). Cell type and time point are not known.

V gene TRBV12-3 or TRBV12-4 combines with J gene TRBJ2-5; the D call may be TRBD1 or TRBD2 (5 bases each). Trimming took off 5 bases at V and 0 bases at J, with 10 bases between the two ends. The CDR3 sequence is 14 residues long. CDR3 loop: CASSTGTYQETQYF. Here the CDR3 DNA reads TGTGCCAGCAGTACTGGGACGTACCAAGAGACCCAGTACTTC.

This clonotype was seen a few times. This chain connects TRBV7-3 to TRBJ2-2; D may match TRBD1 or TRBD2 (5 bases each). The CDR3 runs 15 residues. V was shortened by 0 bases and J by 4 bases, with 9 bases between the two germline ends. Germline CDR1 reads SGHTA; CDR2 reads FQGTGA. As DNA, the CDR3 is TGTGCCAGCAGCTTAACGGGGGTTGGCACCGGGGAGCTGTTTTTT. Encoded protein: CASSLTGVGTGELFF.

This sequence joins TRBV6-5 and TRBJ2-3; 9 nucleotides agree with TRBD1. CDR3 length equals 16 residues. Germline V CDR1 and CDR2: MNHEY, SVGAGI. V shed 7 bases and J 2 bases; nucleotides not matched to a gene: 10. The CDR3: CASKVTGGAYTDTQYF. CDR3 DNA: TGTGCCAGCAAAGTCACAGGGGGCGCGTACACAGATACGCAGTATTTT.

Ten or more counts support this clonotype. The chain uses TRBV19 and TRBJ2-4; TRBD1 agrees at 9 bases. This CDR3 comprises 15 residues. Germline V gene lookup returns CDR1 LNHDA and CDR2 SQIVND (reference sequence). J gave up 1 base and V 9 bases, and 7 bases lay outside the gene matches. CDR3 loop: CASRPGTGAKNIQYF. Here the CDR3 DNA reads TGTGCCAGCCGTCCCGGGACAGGGGCCAAAAACATTCAGTACTTC. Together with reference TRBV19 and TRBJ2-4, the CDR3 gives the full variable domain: DGGITQSPKYLFRKEGQNVTLSCEQNLNHDAMYWYRQDPGQGLRLIYYSQIVNDFQKGDIAEGYSVSREKKESFPLTVTSAQKNPTAFYLCASRPGTGAKNIQYFGAGTRLSVL.

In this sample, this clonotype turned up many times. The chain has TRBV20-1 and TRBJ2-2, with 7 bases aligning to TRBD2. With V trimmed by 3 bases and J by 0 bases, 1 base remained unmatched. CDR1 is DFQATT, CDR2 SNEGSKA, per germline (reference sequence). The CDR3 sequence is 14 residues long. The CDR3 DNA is TGCAGTGCTAGCCTAGCGGCGAACACCGGGGAGCTGTTTTTT. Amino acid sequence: CSASLAANTGELFF.

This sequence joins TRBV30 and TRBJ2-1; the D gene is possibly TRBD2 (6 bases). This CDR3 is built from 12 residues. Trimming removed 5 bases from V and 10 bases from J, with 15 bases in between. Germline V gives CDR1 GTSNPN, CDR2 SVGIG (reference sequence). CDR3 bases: TGTGCCTGGGGTAGAAGCCTAGCGGAGCAGTTCTTC. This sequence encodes CAWGRSLAEQFF.

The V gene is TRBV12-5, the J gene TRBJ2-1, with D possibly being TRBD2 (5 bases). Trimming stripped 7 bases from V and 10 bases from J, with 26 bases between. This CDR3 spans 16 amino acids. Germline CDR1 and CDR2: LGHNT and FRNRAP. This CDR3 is CASAPRSGSLRKEQFF. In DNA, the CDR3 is TGTGCTAGTGCCCCTCGTAGTGGGAGTCTAAGGAAGGAGCAGTTCTTC.

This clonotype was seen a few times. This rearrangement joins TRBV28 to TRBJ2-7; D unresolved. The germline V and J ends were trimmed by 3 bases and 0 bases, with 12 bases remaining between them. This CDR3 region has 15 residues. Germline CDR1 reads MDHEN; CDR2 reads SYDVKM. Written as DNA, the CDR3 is TGTGCCAGCAGTTTCCCCCTCAGGAGCTCCTACGAGCAGTACTTC. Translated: CASSFPLRSSYEQYF.

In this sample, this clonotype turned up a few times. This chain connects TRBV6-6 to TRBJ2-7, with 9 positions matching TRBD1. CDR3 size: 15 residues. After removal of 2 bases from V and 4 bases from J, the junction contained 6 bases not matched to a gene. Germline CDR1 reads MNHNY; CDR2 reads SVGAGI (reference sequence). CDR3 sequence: CASSYPGTGYYEQYF. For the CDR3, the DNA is TGTGCCAGCAGTTACCCAGGGACAGGGTATTACGAGCAGTACTTC.

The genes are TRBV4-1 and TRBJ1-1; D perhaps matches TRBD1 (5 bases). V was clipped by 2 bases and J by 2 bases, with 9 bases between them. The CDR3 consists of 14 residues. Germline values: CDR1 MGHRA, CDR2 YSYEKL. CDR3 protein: CASSQLGVNTEAFF. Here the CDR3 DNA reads TGCGCCAGCAGCCAACTAGGGGTCAACACTGAAGCTTTCTTT.

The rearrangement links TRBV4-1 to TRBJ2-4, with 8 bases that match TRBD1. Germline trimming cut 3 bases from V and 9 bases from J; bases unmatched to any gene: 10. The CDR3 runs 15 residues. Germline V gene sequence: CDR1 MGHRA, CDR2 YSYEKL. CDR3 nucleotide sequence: TGCGCCAGCAGCCAGCCGCGACAGGGGAAGAGCATTCAGTACTTC. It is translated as CASSQPRQGKSIQYF.

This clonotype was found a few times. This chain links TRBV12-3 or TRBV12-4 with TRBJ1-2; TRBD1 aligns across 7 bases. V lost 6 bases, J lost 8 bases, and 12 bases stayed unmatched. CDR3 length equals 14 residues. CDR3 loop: CASSPGQGVWGYTF. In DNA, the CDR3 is TGTGCCAGCAGCCCCGGGCAGGGGGTATGGGGCTACACCTTC.

The CDR3 sequence: CASSQDRADTEAFF. The CDR3 DNA sequence: TGCGCCAGCAGCCAAGATCGAGCGGACACTGAAGCTTTCTTT. The rearrangement links TRBV4-3 to TRBJ1-1; D is ambiguous. The germline V gene encodes CDR1 LGHNA and CDR2 YSLEER. With 0 bases removed from V and 3 bases from J, the gap between germline ends came to 8 bases. The CDR3 is made up of 14 amino acids.

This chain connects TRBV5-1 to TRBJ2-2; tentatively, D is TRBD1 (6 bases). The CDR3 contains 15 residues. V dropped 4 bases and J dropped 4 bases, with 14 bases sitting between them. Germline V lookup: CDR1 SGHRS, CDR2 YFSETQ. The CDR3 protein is CASSLIETGTGELFF. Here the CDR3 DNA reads TGCGCCAGCAGCCTAATAGAGACAGGCACCGGGGAGCTGTTTTTT.

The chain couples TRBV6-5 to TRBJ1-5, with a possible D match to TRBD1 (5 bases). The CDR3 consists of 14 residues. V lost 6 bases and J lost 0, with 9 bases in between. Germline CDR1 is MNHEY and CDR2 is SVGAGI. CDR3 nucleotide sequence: TGTGCCAGCAGCCGGGACTTTAGCAATCAGCCCCAGCATTTT. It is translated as CASSRDFSNQPQHF.

The CDR3 loop reads CASREGGPTDTQYF. The DNA for the CDR3 is TGCGCCAGCAGAGAGGGGGGGCCTACAGATACGCAGTATTTT. The rearrangement uses TRBV5-1 and TRBJ2-3; possibly TRBD2 for D (7 bases). Germline CDR1 is SGHRS and CDR2 is YFSETQ. The CDR3 length is 14 residues. V lost 5 bases and J lost 3, with 13 bases in between.

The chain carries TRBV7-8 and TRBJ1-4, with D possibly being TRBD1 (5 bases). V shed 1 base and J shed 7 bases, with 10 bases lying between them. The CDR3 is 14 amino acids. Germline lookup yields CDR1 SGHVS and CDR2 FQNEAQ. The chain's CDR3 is CASSLGWGGEKLFF. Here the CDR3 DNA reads TGTGCCAGCAGCTTAGGTTGGGGGGGTGAAAAACTGTTTTTT.

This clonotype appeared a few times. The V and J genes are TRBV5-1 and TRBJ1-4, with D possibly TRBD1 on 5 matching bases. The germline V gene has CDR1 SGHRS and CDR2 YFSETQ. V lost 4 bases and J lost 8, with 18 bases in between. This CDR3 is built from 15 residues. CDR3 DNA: TGCGCCAGCAGCGATGTTCAGGGAAACGACGAAAAACTGTTTTTT. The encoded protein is CASSDVQGNDEKLFF.

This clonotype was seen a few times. The CDR3 nucleotides read TGCGCCAGCAGCTCGGGAAACAATGAGCAGTTCTTC. Amino acids: CASSSGNNEQFF. V gene TRBV5-1 combines with J gene TRBJ2-1; weak D call: TRBD2 (5 bases). CDR3 length equals 12 residues. The V gene's germline CDR1 is SGHRS and CDR2 YFSETQ. V dropped 3 bases and J dropped 5 bases, with 6 bases sitting between them.

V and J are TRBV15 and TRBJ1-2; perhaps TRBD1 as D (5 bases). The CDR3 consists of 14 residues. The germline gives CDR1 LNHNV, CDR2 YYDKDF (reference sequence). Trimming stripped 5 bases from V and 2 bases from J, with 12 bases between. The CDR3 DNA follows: TGTGCCACCAGCGTAAGCAGGGAGAACTATGGCTACACCTTC. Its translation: CATSVSRENYGYTF.

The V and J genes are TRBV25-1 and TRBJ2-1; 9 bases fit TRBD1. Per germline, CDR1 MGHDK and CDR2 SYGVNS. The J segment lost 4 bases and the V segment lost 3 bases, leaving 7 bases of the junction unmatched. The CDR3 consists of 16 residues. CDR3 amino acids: CASSEPGTGTYNEQFF. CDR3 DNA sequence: TGTGCCAGCAGTGAGCCCGGGACAGGGACTTACAATGAGCAGTTCTTC.

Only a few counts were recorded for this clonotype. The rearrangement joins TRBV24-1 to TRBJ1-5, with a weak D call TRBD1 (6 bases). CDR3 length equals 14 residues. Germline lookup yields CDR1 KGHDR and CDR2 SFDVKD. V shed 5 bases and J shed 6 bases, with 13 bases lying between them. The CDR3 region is CATSGDGGGQPQHF. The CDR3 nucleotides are TGTGCCACCAGTGGAGATGGGGGCGGTCAGCCCCAGCATTTT.

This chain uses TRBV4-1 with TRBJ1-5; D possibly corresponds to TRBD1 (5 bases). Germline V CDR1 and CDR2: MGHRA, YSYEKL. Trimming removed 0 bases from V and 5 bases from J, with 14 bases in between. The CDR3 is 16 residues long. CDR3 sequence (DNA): TGCGCCAGCAGCCAAGACGAAGGGGCCCTCCATCAGCCCCAGCATTTT. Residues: CASSQDEGALHQPQHF.

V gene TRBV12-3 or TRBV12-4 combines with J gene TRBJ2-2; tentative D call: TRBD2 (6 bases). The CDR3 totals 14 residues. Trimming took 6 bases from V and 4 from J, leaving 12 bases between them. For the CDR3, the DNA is TGTGCCAGCAGCCTCCTCGGGGGCACCGGGGAGCTGTTTTTT. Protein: CASSLLGGTGELFF.

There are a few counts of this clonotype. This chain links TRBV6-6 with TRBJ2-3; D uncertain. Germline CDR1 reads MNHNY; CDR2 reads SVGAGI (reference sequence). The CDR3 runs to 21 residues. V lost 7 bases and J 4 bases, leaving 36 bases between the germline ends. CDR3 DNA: TGTGCCAGCAACCCTGGCGGATGGCACCCAACCCGAGTCCCCTATTCAGATACGCAGTATTTT. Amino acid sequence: CASNPGGWHPTRVPYSDTQYF.